This TCR beta chain was obtained from a study of molecular identifiers for immune sequencing clone quantification. TCRdb reprocessed the PCR reads with MiXCR, giving one entry per CDR3 protein. The table records about 640,000 distinct CDR3 sequences, roughly 21% of them present only once. When naive CD8 T cells were sorted, they were gated as CD8+CD4-CCR7+CD45RA+. Study-wide results and limits: In a background of about a million naive cells, spiked Jurkat TCR RNA from one cell was reportedly detectable.

Many counts were recorded for this clonotype. Its specificity is unknown. The V end lost 3 bases, the J end lost 0 bases, and 9 bases lay between the germline ends. The V gene's germline CDR1 is MGHRA and CDR2 YSYEKL. The CDR3 spans 15 residues. Specimen: naive CD8+ T cells from blood, with Jurkat cell RNA spiked in. The subset here: FACS-sorted CD8+CD4-CCR7+CD45RA+ naive T cells. This rearrangement joins TRBV4-1 to TRBJ2-4, with D unclear. The source is a human donor in good health. Some libraries in this study had Jurkat cell RNA spiked in. Written as DNA, the CDR3 is TGCGCCAGCAGCCAGTCTCAGGTAGCCAAAAACATTCAGTACTTC. Residues: CASSQSQVAKNIQYF.